This T cell receptor beta chain was sequenced during a study of identical twins. The CDR3 runs 11 residues. CDR1 SQVTM and CDR2 ANQGSEA come from the germline V gene. V shed 7 bases and J 8 bases; nucleotides not matched to a gene: 5. A single record per CDR3 protein comes from TCRdb applying MiXCR to the 5' RACE reads. The sample includes 450,000 or so distinct CDR3 sequences, over 11% of them seen just once. This same sample was also taken into another study, of yellow fever vaccine responses in identical twins.

The TCR originated in a woman between 18 and 29 years old in good health. The chain uses TRBV29-1 and TRBJ1-3; 7 bases agree with TRBD1. Sequencing was performed on CD4+ T cells sorted from blood. The DNA for the CDR3 is TGCAGCGCCTCAGGGGGGTACACCATATATTTT. Protein sequence: CSASGGYTIYF.